These T cell receptor beta chains were read from a single sample in a study of T cell changes during pregnancy in multiple sclerosis. The data were produced by immunoSEQ multiplex PCR, yet TCRdb's version contains in-frame clones alone and is incomplete. In the table there are 30,000 to 35,000 clones, 80% to 90% of which are singletons. Material: CD4+ T cells from peripheral blood mononuclear cells, obtained in the first trimester of pregnancy. These receptors were obtained from a female donor in good health, enrolled as a control in a pregnancy study. CDR3s include the opening cysteine and the closing phenylalanine or tryptophan. The order of the fields is D gene, clone size, J gene, CDR3 length, V gene, CDR3 protein, CDR3 DNA. The D gene is left open where the match is weak. The listing skips clone size in some rows; elsewhere it reads once, few, many or a size class.

-	-	TRBJ2-5	16	TRBV5-4	CASSLTGTPGQETQYF	TGTGCCAGCAGCCTCACAGGGACCCCCGGCCAAGAGACCCAGTACTTC
-	-	TRBJ1-1	16	TRBV2	CASSVRPAIWNTEAFF	TGTGCCAGCAGTGTCAGGCCGGCCATTTGGAACACTGAAGCTTTCTTT
-	-	TRBJ2-3	13	TRBV30	CAWSVLGTDTQYF	TGTGCCTGGAGTGTACTGGGCACAGATACGCAGTATTTT
TRBD1	-	TRBJ2-7	15	TRBV4-3	CASSRTGTGFDEQYF	TGCGCCAGCAGCCGCACCGGGACAGGGTTCGACGAGCAGTACTTC
-	-	TRBJ1-3	16	TRBV9	CASSVEQYGSGNTIYF	TGTGCCAGCAGCGTAGAACAATATGGCTCTGGAAACACCATATATTTT
TRBD1	-	TRBJ2-2	15	TRBV2	CASRLGTANTGELFF	TGTGCCAGCAGGCTGGGGACAGCGAACACCGGGGAGCTGTTTTTT
-	-	TRBJ2-2	15	TRBV29-1	CSVVSGRRGTGELFF	TGCAGCGTTGTCTCGGGCCGGAGGGGCACCGGGGAGCTGTTTTTT
-	-	TRBJ1-5	15	TRBV4-1	CASSPEVQINQPQHF	TGCGCCAGCAGCCCAGAGGTACAGATAAATCAGCCCCAGCATTTT
TRBD1	-	TRBJ1-1	17	TRBV7-6	CASSLVGAGGLTPEAFF	TGTGCCAGCAGCTTAGTGGGGGCAGGGGGATTGACGCCTGAAGCTTTCTTT
-	-	TRBJ2-7	15	TRBV19	CASSIGSTRPYEQYF	TGTGCCAGTAGTATAGGCAGTACTAGACCCTACGAGCAGTACTTC
TRBD2	-	TRBJ2-3	18	TRBV5-4	CASSRGLELMSSTDTQYF	TGTGCCAGCAGCCGGGGACTAGAGTTGATGAGCAGCACAGATACGCAGTATTTT
TRBD1	-	TRBJ1-2	16	TRBV4-2	CASSQEGTGDLYGYTF	TGTGCCAGCAGCCAAGAGGGGACAGGGGACCTCTATGGCTACACCTTC
TRBD1	-	TRBJ1-2	14	TRBV6-5	CASSADRGSYGYTF	TGTGCCAGCAGCGCGGACAGGGGATCCTATGGCTACACCTTC
TRBD2	-	TRBJ2-3	20	TRBV4-1	CASSQDRWGSGGASTDTQYF	TGCGCCAGCAGCCAAGATAGGTGGGGTAGCGGGGGGGCTAGTACAGATACGCAGTATTTT
TRBD2	-	TRBJ2-1	15	TRBV10-2	CASSGRTSVRNEQFF	TGCGCCAGCAGTGGAAGGACTAGCGTAAGGAATGAGCAGTTCTTC
TRBD1	once	TRBJ1-6	16	TRBV6-5	CASSYGTAVGNSPLHF	TGTGCCAGCAGTTACGGGACAGCAGTCGGTAATTCACCCCTCCACTTT
TRBD1	-	TRBJ1-2	13	TRBV30	CAWAGGAYYGYTF	TGTGCCTGGGCAGGGGGCGCCTATTATGGCTACACCTTC